The 32 T cell receptor beta chains reported below all come from one sample, sequenced in a study of regulatory T cells in long-lasting Graves disease. Time point described: persistent/refractory GD, antithyroid drugs over 5 years with positive TRAb. Preparation of the TCR library used RNA extracted from PBMCs. Construction of the TCR beta libraries employed iRepertoire HTBI primers in conjunction with Arm-PCR of CDR3 regions. TCRdb re-derived calls from the multiplex PCR reads in MiXCR, one entry per CDR3 protein. Counted here are hundreds of thousands of distinct CDR3 sequences, 20% to 25% occurring once; the ten biggest clones make up around 14%. Sequenced here: peripheral blood mononuclear cells (PBMCs), sampled when the disease was refractory, from a patient treated with antithyroid drugs. Every receptor here comes from a female donor with Graves disease.

This clonotype showed up just a few times. The chain has TRBV27 and TRBJ1-2; no clear D gene. V was pared by 5 bases and J by 2 bases, with 12 bases between. Germline CDR1 is MNHEY and CDR2 is SMNVEV (reference sequence). The CDR3 covers 14 residues. DNA for the CDR3: TGTGCCAGCAGTCGATTAGGGAACAACTATGGCTACACCTTC. Its protein product is CASSRLGNNYGYTF.

This chain joins TRBV30 and TRBJ1-2, with 10 nucleotides matching TRBD1. The trim removed 3 bases at V and 3 bases at J, leaving 4 bases unmatched. This CDR3 comprises 14 residues. Germline values: CDR1 GTSNPN, CDR2 SVGIG (reference sequence). In nucleotides, the CDR3 is TGTGCCTGGAGGCAGACAGGGGGCTACTATGGCTACACCTTC. This sequence encodes CAWRQTGGYYGYTF.

This clonotype was seen ten or more times. The chain uses TRBV7-2 and TRBJ2-5, with TRBD2 as a possible D gene (5 bases). The V gene's germline CDR1 is SGHTA and CDR2 FQGNSA. There are 12 residues in the CDR3. The V and J ends lost 8 bases and 5 bases respectively, with 12 bases between them. CDR3 DNA: TGTGCCAGCGGACTTCCTATGGAGACCCAGTACTTC. Its protein is CASGLPMETQYF.

This chain connects TRBV4-1 to TRBJ1-3; no firm D call. The CDR3 consists of 16 residues. V was trimmed by 4 bases and J by 0 bases, leaving 13 bases between them. Germline lookup yields CDR1 MGHRA and CDR2 YSYEKL. The CDR3 loop is CASSLAGRRSGNTIYF. In DNA form, the CDR3 reads TGCGCCAGCAGCCTAGCCGGGAGGCGCTCTGGAAACACCATATATTTT.

This clonotype was seen many times. V usage is TRBV6-2 or TRBV6-3 and J usage is TRBJ1-1; no clear D gene. This CDR3 contains 14 residues. Germline-derived CDR1 and CDR2 are MNHEY and SVGEGT. Trimming took 0 bases from V and 1 from J, leaving 6 bases between them. In DNA, the CDR3 is TGTGCCAGCAGTTACTCATTCAAGAACACTGAAGCTTTCTTT. Its protein is CASSYSFKNTEAFF.

This clonotype was seen at least ten times. The gene calls are TRBV6-1 and TRBJ2-7; the match to TRBD2 covers 11 bases. The CDR3 length is 13 residues. V lost 6 bases, J lost 3 bases, and 1 base stayed unmatched. Germline V gives CDR1 MNHNS, CDR2 SASEGT. This CDR3 is CASRGLADYEQYF. CDR3 nucleotides: TGTGCCAGCAGGGGACTAGCGGACTACGAGCAGTACTTC.

The chain recombines TRBV28 with TRBJ2-7; D possibly uses TRBD1 or TRBD2 (5 bases each). Germline CDR1 MDHEN, CDR2 SYDVKM. This CDR3 is 13 amino acids long. V lost 7 bases and J lost 2, with 12 bases in between. The CDR3 DNA reads as TGTGCCAGCAAGGGCCGGGACCCCTACGAGCAGTACTTC. Protein product: CASKGRDPYEQYF.

This clonotype has ten or more counts. CDR3 nucleotide sequence: TGTGCCAGCACACTAGGGGACAGGAACACTGAAGCTTTCTTT. It translates to CASTLGDRNTEAFF. The genes are TRBV6-1 and TRBJ1-1; 7 positions agree with TRBD1. After removal of 7 bases from V and 1 base from J, the junction contained 6 bases not matched to a gene. The CDR3 spans 14 residues. Germline loops: CDR1 MNHNS, CDR2 SASEGT.

This clonotype was counted many times. This sequence joins TRBV15 and TRBJ2-7; tentative D call: TRBD1 (6 bases). V was shortened by 2 bases and J by 0 bases, with 11 bases between the two germline ends. Germline CDR1 and CDR2: LNHNV and YYDKDF (reference sequence). The CDR3 has 15 amino acids. The CDR3 sequence is CATSRHRDNSYEQYF. The CDR3 coding sequence is TGTGCCACCAGCAGACACCGGGACAACTCCTACGAGCAGTACTTC.

This clonotype was counted at least ten times. The chain couples TRBV28 to TRBJ2-7; tentative D call: TRBD2 (5 bases). The V end lost 6 bases, the J end lost 5 bases, and 8 bases lay between the germline ends. The germline V gene has CDR1 MDHEN and CDR2 SYDVKM. This CDR3 comprises 11 residues. The CDR3 coding sequence is TGTGCCAGCAGCTTGAGGGACGAGCAGTACTTC. Translating gives CASSLRDEQYF.

This chain uses TRBV30 with TRBJ1-1; D is unclear. V was pared by 0 bases and J by 3 bases, with 2 bases between. This CDR3 is 11 amino acids long. Germline V gene lookup returns CDR1 GTSNPN and CDR2 SVGIG (reference sequence). CDR3 sequence (DNA): TGTGCCTGGAGTGTACACACTGAAGCTTTCTTT. It encodes CAWSVHTEAFF.

V is TRBV27 and J is TRBJ2-1, with 15 bases matching TRBD2. This CDR3 contains 20 residues. The trim removed 6 bases at V and 3 bases at J, leaving 15 bases unmatched. CDR1 is MNHEY and CDR2 is SMNVEV in the germline V gene (reference sequence). CDR3 region: CASSLLLGLAGGPNYNEQFF. The CDR3 DNA follows: TGTGCCAGCAGCCTTTTATTGGGACTAGCGGGGGGACCTAACTACAATGAGCAGTTCTTC.

This clonotype has a handful of counts. The chain combines TRBV6-1 with TRBJ2-7, with 9 bases identical to TRBD1. Per the germline V gene, CDR1 is MNHNS and CDR2 is SASEGT. V shed 5 bases, J shed 2 bases, and the junction held 7 bases outside the gene matches. CDR3 length: 15 residues. The CDR3 DNA sequence: TGTGCCAGCAGTCCAACCGGGACAGGGACCTACGAGCAGTACTTC. Amino acid sequence: CASSPTGTGTYEQYF.

This clonotype appeared a single time. The chain couples TRBV4-2 to TRBJ2-7; 7 bases match TRBD1. The germline gives CDR1 LGHNA, CDR2 YNFKEQ. CDR3 length: 15 amino acids. V lost 0 bases and J lost 0; bases outside the gene matches: 2. The DNA of the CDR3 is TGTGCCAGCAGCCAAGAGGGACAGACCTCCTACGAGCAGTACTTC. It encodes CASSQEGQTSYEQYF.

Ten or more counts support this clonotype. The chain joins TRBV7-9 to TRBJ1-1; D is possibly TRBD1 (5 bases). Germline V gene lookup returns CDR1 SEHNR and CDR2 FQNEAQ (reference sequence). This CDR3 has 15 amino acids. V was clipped by 6 bases and J by 5 bases, with 19 bases between them. CDR3 residues: CASSHMPGTVTEAFF. In DNA, the CDR3 is TGTGCCAGCAGTCATATGCCGGGGACGGTGACTGAAGCTTTCTTT.

This chain joins TRBV6-1 and TRBJ2-7, with 10 bases matching TRBD1. Germline CDR1 is MNHNS and CDR2 is SASEGT. The CDR3 has 15 amino acids. V dropped 6 bases and J dropped 4; count of bases not matched to a gene: 9. CDR3 coding DNA: TGTGCCAGCAGCTGGACAGGGGGGAGGTCATACGAGCAGTACTTC. It is translated as CASSWTGGRSYEQYF.

In its sample, this clonotype was seen many times. This chain joins TRBV29-1 and TRBJ1-2; 9 nucleotides align to TRBD1. This CDR3 has 12 amino acids. The ends lost 6 bases at V and 8 bases at J; junction bases unmatched: 7. Per germline, CDR1 SQVTM and CDR2 ANQGSEA. This CDR3 reads CSVYTGGWGYTF. The CDR3 DNA reads as TGCAGCGTATACACAGGGGGCTGGGGCTACACCTTC.

This clonotype was counted ten times or more. This chain uses TRBV27 with TRBJ2-7; no firm D call. Per the germline V gene, CDR1 is MNHEY and CDR2 is SMNVEV (reference sequence). The V end lost 3 bases, the J end lost 0 bases, and 9 bases lay between the germline ends. This CDR3 is built from 14 residues. The CDR3 DNA reads TGTGCCAGCAGTTTGATGGCGGACTCCTACGAGCAGTACTTC. Encoded protein: CASSLMADSYEQYF.

This clonotype was seen more than once but under ten times. The chain carries TRBV12-3 or TRBV12-4 and TRBJ2-2; D ambiguous. Trimming took 0 bases from V and 5 from J, leaving 13 bases between them. The CDR3 length is 16 residues. The CDR3 DNA is TGTGCCAGCAGTTTAGCGTCGGGCCAAGGGACCGGGGAGCTGTTTTTT. It is translated as CASSLASGQGTGELFF.

The V call is TRBV2, the J call TRBJ2-1; TRBD2 agrees at 12 bases. Germline assignment: CDR1 SNHLY and CDR2 FYNNEI. CDR3 length: 14 residues. With V trimmed by 5 bases and J by 6 bases, 2 bases remained unmatched. CDR3 nucleotide sequence: TGTGCCAGCAGTACGGGACTAGCGGGCAATGAGCAGTTCTTC. As protein: CASSTGLAGNEQFF.

This clonotype has only a few counts. This rearrangement joins TRBV27 to TRBJ2-7, with D maybe TRBD1 (7 bases). V lost 3 bases and J lost 5, with 17 bases in between. Germline lookup yields CDR1 MNHEY and CDR2 SMNVEV (reference sequence). The length of the CDR3 is 15 residues. CDR3 in DNA: TGTGCCAGCAGTTTTGGGGCAGGGGGACTCGACGAGCAGTACTTC. Encoded protein: CASSFGAGGLDEQYF.

This clonotype was seen many times. The V gene is TRBV28, the J gene TRBJ1-1; the D is unclear. This CDR3 has 14 residues. The V end lost 7 bases, the J end lost 2 bases, and 14 bases lay between the germline ends. In germline, CDR1 is MDHEN, CDR2 SYDVKM. CDR3 in DNA: TGTGCCAGCACCAAAGGTGGTATTAACACTGAAGCTTTCTTT. As protein: CASTKGGINTEAFF.

The rearrangement joins TRBV7-2 to TRBJ2-7; TRBD2 matches at 7 bases. Trimming removed 1 base from V and 5 bases from J; junction bases left unmatched: 5. The CDR3 consists of 14 residues. Germline CDR1 reads SGHTA; CDR2 reads FQGNSA. The DNA for the CDR3 is TGTGCCAGCAGCTTAGGTGGGAGGGCGGACGAGCAGTACTTC. Translation gives CASSLGGRADEQYF.

The chain has TRBV7-3 and TRBJ2-1; no clear D. This CDR3 is 12 amino acids long. V lost 6 bases, J lost 8 bases, and 11 bases lay in between. Germline V gene sequence: CDR1 SGHTA, CDR2 FQGTGA. This CDR3 is CASSPGGHEQFF. The CDR3, as DNA: TGTGCCAGCAGTCCGGGTGGCCATGAGCAGTTCTTC.

This clonotype was detected ten times or more. This chain connects TRBV28 to TRBJ1-5; 8 nucleotides align to TRBD1. V lost 7 bases to trimming and J lost 5 bases; unmatched junction nucleotides: 7. This CDR3 spans 14 amino acids. The V gene's germline CDR1 is MDHEN and CDR2 SYDVKM. As DNA, the CDR3 is TGTGCCAGCAATTCAGGGGGCCTTGATCAGCCCCAGCATTTT. Translation: CASNSGGLDQPQHF. Filled out from reference TRBV28 and TRBJ1-5, the complete variable domain reads DVKVTQSSRYLVKRTGEKVFLECVQDMDHENMFWYRQDPGLGLRLIYFSYDVKMKEKGDIPEGYSVSREKKERFSLILESASTNQTSMYLCASNSGGLDQPQHFGDGTRLSIL.

This clonotype was observed many times. The chain couples TRBV20-1 to TRBJ1-2; D is ambiguous. In germline, CDR1 is DFQATT, CDR2 SNEGSKA (reference sequence). The CDR3 has 13 amino acids. V was trimmed by 0 bases and J by 4 bases, leaving 9 bases between them. CDR3 in DNA: TGCAGTGCTAGAGATCTGGCGGTCTATGGCTACACCTTC. This translates into CSARDLAVYGYTF.

The sample holds a few counts of this clonotype. V gene TRBV20-1 combines with J gene TRBJ1-5; tentative D call: TRBD1 (6 bases). Per germline, CDR1 DFQATT and CDR2 SNEGSKA (reference sequence). V was cut by 0 bases and J by 6 bases, with 18 bases left in between. This CDR3 region has 16 residues. In DNA form, the CDR3 reads TGCAGTGCTAGAGATTGGGGGGGCGCGGGTATTCAGCCCCAGCATTTT. Its translation is CSARDWGGAGIQPQHF.

V gene TRBV25-1 combines with J gene TRBJ2-4; D possibly corresponds to TRBD2 (5 bases). CDR3 length: 18 residues. The V and J ends lost 6 bases and 0 bases respectively, with 21 bases between them. Per the germline V gene, CDR1 is MGHDK and CDR2 is SYGVNS. The CDR3 DNA sequence: TGTGCCAGCAGCCCTGAAGGCGGGCCAACCCTAGCCAAAAACATTCAGTACTTC. Protein sequence: CASSPEGGPTLAKNIQYF.

The table lists this clonotype with many counts. This chain joins TRBV28 and TRBJ1-4; D call uncertain. The length of the CDR3 is 13 residues. Trimming removed 5 bases from V and 8 bases from J, with 12 bases in between. The germline CDR1 and CDR2 sequences are MDHEN and SYDVKM. The CDR3 nucleotides are TGTGCCAGCAGTGGCTGGAGAGGAGAAAAACTGTTTTTT. Translation: CASSGWRGEKLFF.

This rearrangement joins TRBV20-1 to TRBJ1-5; tentative D call: TRBD1 (5 bases). The CDR3 consists of 12 residues. V was trimmed by 5 bases and J by 6 bases, leaving 11 bases between them. CDR1 DFQATT and CDR2 SNEGSKA come from the germline V gene (reference sequence). For the CDR3, the DNA is TGCAGTGCTGGCGACGGGGGTCAGCCCCAGCATTTT. It yields the protein CSAGDGGQPQHF.

The V call is TRBV7-6, the J call TRBJ2-2; D call uncertain. This CDR3 comprises 16 residues. Trimming took off 2 bases at V and 3 bases at J, with 13 bases between the two ends. Per the germline V gene, CDR1 is SGHVS and CDR2 is FNYEAQ. CDR3 sequence (DNA): TGTGCCAGCAGCTTACGGCCCGTCCAGGACACCGGGGAGCTGTTTTTT. Its protein product is CASSLRPVQDTGELFF.

This clonotype was detected only a few times. The CDR3 loop is CASSPRAGGPVEQFF. Written as DNA, the CDR3 is TGTGCCAGCTCACCACGGGCGGGAGGGCCCGTCGAGCAGTTCTTC. This chain joins TRBV18 and TRBJ2-1, with 9 bases that match TRBD2. The CDR3 extends over 15 amino acids. In germline, CDR1 is KGHSH, CDR2 LQKENI. V trimming: 1 base; J trimming: 10 bases; junction bases outside the gene matches: 8.